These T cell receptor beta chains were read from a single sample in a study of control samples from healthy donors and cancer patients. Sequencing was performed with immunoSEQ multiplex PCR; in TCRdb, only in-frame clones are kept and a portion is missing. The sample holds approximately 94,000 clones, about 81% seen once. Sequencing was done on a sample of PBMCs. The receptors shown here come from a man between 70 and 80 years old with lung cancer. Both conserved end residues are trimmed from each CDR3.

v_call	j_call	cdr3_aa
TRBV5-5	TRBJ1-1	ASSFRGKATEAF
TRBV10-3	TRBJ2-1	AISAGTGGSYNEQF
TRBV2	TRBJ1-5	ASSKDRGPNQPQH
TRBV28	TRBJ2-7	ASSPPPVRGPYEQY
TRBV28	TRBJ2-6	ASSLIKRVGLLSGANVLT
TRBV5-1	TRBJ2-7	ASSLEGQHSYEQY
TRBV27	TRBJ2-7	ASSLSRQYEQY
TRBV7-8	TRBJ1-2	ASSLVGEPQDYGYT
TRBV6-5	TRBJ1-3	ASSPAGATWDTIY
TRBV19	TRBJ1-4	ASSIRWGTPSGLF
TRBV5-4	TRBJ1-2	ASSLEDSRYGYT
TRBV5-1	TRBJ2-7	ASSFQGAGEQY
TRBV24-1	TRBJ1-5	ASQGRGMNQPQH
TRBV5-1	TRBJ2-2	ASSLGGTVNTGELF
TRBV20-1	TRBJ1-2	SASGTDKNYGYT
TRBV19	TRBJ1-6	ASSIREDSLSYNSPLH
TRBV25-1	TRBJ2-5	ASSEGKLAGGRETQY
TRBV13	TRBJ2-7	ASSSTGTGYEQY
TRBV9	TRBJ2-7	ASSAGTGSSYEQY
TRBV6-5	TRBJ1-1	ASSFRQGPAF
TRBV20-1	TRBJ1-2	SASGRYGYT
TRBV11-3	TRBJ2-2	ASSRTGHTGELF
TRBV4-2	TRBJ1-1	ASSQEGHDEAF
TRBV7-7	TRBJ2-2	ASSRDRTNTGELF
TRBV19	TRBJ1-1	ASSIRQGAPRNTEAF
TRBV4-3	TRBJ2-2	ASSQVVGRTGELF
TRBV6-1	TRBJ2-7	ASSEGHQTGVAYEQY
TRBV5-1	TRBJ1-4	ASLGGPNEKLF
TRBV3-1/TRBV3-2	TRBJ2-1	ASSQENNEQF
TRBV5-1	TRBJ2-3	ASSWNKDLITDTQY
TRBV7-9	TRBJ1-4	ASSSLGIGDEKLF
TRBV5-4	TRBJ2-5	ASSLMGLRETQY
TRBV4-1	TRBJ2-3	ASSQEEVQY
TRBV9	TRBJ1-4	ASSVGTGRGEKLF
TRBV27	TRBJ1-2	ASSLSRGNYGYT
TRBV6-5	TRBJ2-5	ASHQRRGGQETQY
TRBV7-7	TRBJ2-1	ASSPKGGAGEQF
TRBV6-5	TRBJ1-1	ASSSGIGGGNTEAF
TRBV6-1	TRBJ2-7	ASSGRLAGGGFSYEQY
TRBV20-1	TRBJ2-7	SASVAETYEQY
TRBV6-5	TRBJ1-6	ASSYPSGQGNSPLH
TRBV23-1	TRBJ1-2	ASSQTGAPYGYT
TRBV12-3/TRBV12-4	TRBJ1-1	ASSSSRKAF
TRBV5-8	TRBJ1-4	ASSLYREKLF
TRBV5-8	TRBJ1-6	ASATEEGNSPLH
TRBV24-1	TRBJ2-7	ATSAGYEQY
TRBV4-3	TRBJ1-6	ASSQDVGGSNSPLH
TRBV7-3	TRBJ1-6	ASSLVGGFNSPLH
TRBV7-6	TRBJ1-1	ASSVRPRGDAF
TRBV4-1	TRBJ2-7	ASSQARSYEQY
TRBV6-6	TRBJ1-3	ASTRQTLQGNTIY